This T cell receptor (beta chain) was identified in a study of metastatic and nonmetastatic thyroid tumors. Looking at the study overall: Repertoire comparisons spanned blood and tumor or nodule tissue from malignant and benign thyroid patients.

Prior to thyroid surgery, none of the patients had received any treatment. This clone was picked up many times. V was pared by 5 bases and J by 7 bases, with 9 bases of the junction left unmatched. Germline CDR1 LGHDT, CDR2 YNNKEL (reference sequence). The CDR3 runs to 14 residues. Original methodology: Across clinicopathological groups, CDR3 differences served as the basis for building a distant-metastasis classifier for papillary thyroid cancer. Through MiXCR, TCRdb re-clonotyped the PCR reads. Clone size and V and J calls follow TCRdb, not the original study. The sample has more than 15,000 clones; 16% are singletons.

This receptor was identified in a male donor with papillary thyroid cancer or a benign thyroid nodule (not recorded which). Some clones in this sample may be carry-over from other donors' samples. Specimen: blood. J is TRBJ2-7 and V is TRBV3-1; TRBD1 agrees at 9 bases. In DNA form, the CDR3 reads TGTGCCAGCAGCTGGGGACAGGGTCCGTGGGAGCAGTACTTC. Translation gives CASSWGQGPWEQYF.